This T cell receptor (beta chain) was captured in a study of T cell changes during pregnancy in multiple sclerosis. Germline CDR1 MNHEY, CDR2 SMNVEV (reference sequence). Germline trimming cut 5 bases from V and 5 bases from J; bases unmatched to any gene: 11. The CDR3 runs 15 residues. Only in-frame clones appear in the TCRdb table, and some are missing; sequencing was by immunoSEQ multiplex PCR. This sample has 85,000 to 100,000 clones; 92% occur once, and the top ten carry 2% to 2.5%. The chain employs TRBV27 and TRBJ1-2; 7 nucleotides match TRBD1. This specimen consisted of peripheral blood, obtained after pregnancy. The receptor was derived from a female donor with multiple sclerosis, enrolled in a pregnancy study. CDR3 sequence: CASSTRQGIGYGYTF. Here the CDR3 DNA reads TGTGCCAGCAGTACGAGACAGGGTATTGGGTATGGCTACACCTTC.